This entry describes one TCR beta chain. The sample belongs to a study of cytomegalovirus exposure and HLA in healthy donors. CDR3 length: 14 amino acids. Trimming took 1 base from V and 8 from J; bases not matched to a gene: 8. Germline loops: CDR1 GTSNPN, CDR2 SVGIG (reference sequence). The PCR had 60 Vbeta and 13 Jbeta primers. Profiling relied on immunoSEQ multiplex PCR, and the TCRdb table lists in-frame clones only, not all of them. The data show 140,000 to 150,000 clones, 75% to 85% seen once. This chain uses TRBV30 with TRBJ2-3, with TRBD2 matching 8 bases. Material: PBMCs. This TCR came from a man aged 35-49 years in good health and CMV-seronegative. In nucleotides, the CDR3 is TGTGCCTGGAGTGGCTGGACTAGCCAGGTTACGCAGTATTTT. Translating gives CAWSGWTSQVTQYF. Looking up the rest from reference TRBV30 and TRBJ2-3 gives the full variable domain: SQTIHQWPATLVQPVGSPLSLECTVEGTSNPNLYWYRQAAGRGLQLLFYSVGIGQISSEVPQNLSASRPQDRQFILSSKKLLLSDSGFYLCAWSGWTSQVTQYFGPGTRLTVL.